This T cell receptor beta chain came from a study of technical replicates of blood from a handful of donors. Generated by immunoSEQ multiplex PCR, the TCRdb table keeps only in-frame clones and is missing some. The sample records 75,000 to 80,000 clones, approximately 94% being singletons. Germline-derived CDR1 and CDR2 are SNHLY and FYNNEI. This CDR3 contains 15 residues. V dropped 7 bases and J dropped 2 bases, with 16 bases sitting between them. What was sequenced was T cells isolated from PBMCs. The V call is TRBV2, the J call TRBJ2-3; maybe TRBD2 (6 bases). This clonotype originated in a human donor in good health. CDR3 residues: CASKVISGPTDTQYF. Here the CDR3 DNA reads TGTGCCAGCAAAGTTATAAGCGGGCCCACAGATACGCAGTATTTT. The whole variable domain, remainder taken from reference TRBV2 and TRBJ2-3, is EPEVTQTPSHQVTQMGQEVILRCVPISNHLYFYWYRQILGQKVEFLVSFYNNEISEKSEIFDDQFSVERPDGSNFTLKIRSTKLEDSAMYFCASKVISGPTDTQYFGPGTRLTVL.